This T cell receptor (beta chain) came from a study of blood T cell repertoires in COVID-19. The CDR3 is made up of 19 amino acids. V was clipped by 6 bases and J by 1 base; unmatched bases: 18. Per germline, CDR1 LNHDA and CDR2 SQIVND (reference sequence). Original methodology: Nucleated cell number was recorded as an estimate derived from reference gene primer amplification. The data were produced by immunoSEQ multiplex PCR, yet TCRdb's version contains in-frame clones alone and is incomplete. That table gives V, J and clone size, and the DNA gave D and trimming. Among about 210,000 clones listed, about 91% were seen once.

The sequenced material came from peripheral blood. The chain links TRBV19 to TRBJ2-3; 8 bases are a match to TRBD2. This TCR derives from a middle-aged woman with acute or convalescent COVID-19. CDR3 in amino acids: CASSRRGRGGELRTDTQYF. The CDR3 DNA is TGTGCCAGTAGCCGGCGAGGTCGGGGGGGCGAGCTTCGCACAGATACGCAGTATTTT.